Below are 7 T cell receptor beta chains sequenced from a single sample in a study of CD8+CD57+ T cells in acquired aplastic anemia. Genomic DNA acted as the template from which TCR beta VDJ combination and CDR3 sequence profiling were carried out. MiXCR was run by TCRdb on the reads, yielding one entry per CDR3 protein. In the table there are more than 150,000 distinct CDR3 sequences, 40% to 50% of which are singletons. The sequencing input was sorted CD4+, CD8+, or CD8+CD57+ T cells (not recorded which) from PBMCs. These receptors were obtained from a human donor in good health.

At least ten counts were recorded for this clonotype. The rearrangement uses TRBV6-1 and TRBJ2-5; D is unclear. Germline CDR1 is MNHNS and CDR2 is SASEGT. The CDR3 is made up of 15 amino acids. The V end was cut by 0 bases, the J end by 7 bases, with 15 bases between. The CDR3 region has the DNA TGTGCCAGCAGTGAAGCCGCCGAGGTCACGGGGACCCAGTACTTC. Its protein product is CASSEAAEVTGTQYF.

The V gene is TRBV7-8, the J gene TRBJ1-5; D not certain. Trimming took 6 bases from V and 6 from J, leaving 12 bases between them. Germline V gene data show CDR1 as SGHVS and CDR2 as FQNEAQ. This CDR3 has 13 amino acids. CDR3 in amino acids: CASRSSGGQPQHF. The CDR3 nucleotides are TGTGCCAGCAGATCCTCAGGAGGTCAGCCCCAGCATTTT. The complete variable domain, with remaining parts taken from reference TRBV7-8 and TRBJ1-5, reads GAGVSQSPRYKVAKRGQDVALRCDPISGHVSLFWYQQALGQGPEFLTYFQNEAQLDKSGLPSDRFFAERPEGSVSTLKIQRTQQEDSAVYLCASRSSGGQPQHFGDGTRLSIL.

On this clonotype: A clone one base away is much larger, so this may be a read error. The rearrangement uses TRBV6-5 and TRBJ2-7, with 10 bases identical to TRBD1. The CDR3 sequence is 14 residues long. Looked up from germline, CDR1 is MNHEY and CDR2 is SVGAGI. Germline trimming cut 4 bases from V and 4 bases from J; bases unmatched to any gene: 4. CDR3 in DNA: TGTGCCAGCAGTTTCGACAGGGGGCTATACGAGCAGTACTTC. It specifies CASSFDRGLYEQYF.

The sample holds many counts of this clonotype. The V call is TRBV12-3 or TRBV12-4, the J call TRBJ1-2, with D hard to call. This CDR3 is 15 amino acids long. V was pared by 3 bases and J by 3 bases, with 14 bases between. The CDR3 here is CASSLAGGEYYGYTF. CDR3 nucleotide sequence: TGTGCCAGCAGTTTGGCGGGTGGGGAGTACTATGGCTACACCTTC.

The chain links TRBV7-2 to TRBJ1-1; D remains unclear. The V gene's germline CDR1 is SGHTA and CDR2 FQGNSA. The CDR3 consists of 13 residues. The ends were cut back, 3 bases at V and 6 bases at J, with 11 bases in the middle. CDR3 bases: TGTGCCAGCAGCTTCACTTACTCGTCTGAAGCTTTCTTT. Its translation: CASSFTYSSEAFF.

This chain connects TRBV11-1 to TRBJ2-5, with 8 bases identical to TRBD1. CDR3 length equals 15 residues. Germline assignment: CDR1 SGHAT and CDR2 FQDESV (reference sequence). V gave up 1 base and J gave up 4 bases; unmatched junction bases: 5. The CDR3 sequence: CASSLDQGALETQYF. The CDR3 bases are TGTGCCAGCAGCTTAGACCAGGGGGCGCTAGAGACCCAGTACTTC.

In regard to this clonotype: A read error is possible here, since a much larger clone lies one base away. The chain carries TRBV4-2 and TRBJ2-1, with D perhaps matching TRBD1 or TRBD2 (6 bases each). Germline V lookup: CDR1 LGHNA, CDR2 YNFKEQ. The CDR3 extends over 15 amino acids. The V end lost 8 bases, the J end lost 9 bases, and 23 bases lay between the germline ends. DNA for the CDR3: TGTGCCAGCCTGAAAGGGGGGCGGGATTTGGGTGAGCAGTTCTTC. It codes for CASLKGGRDLGEQFF.